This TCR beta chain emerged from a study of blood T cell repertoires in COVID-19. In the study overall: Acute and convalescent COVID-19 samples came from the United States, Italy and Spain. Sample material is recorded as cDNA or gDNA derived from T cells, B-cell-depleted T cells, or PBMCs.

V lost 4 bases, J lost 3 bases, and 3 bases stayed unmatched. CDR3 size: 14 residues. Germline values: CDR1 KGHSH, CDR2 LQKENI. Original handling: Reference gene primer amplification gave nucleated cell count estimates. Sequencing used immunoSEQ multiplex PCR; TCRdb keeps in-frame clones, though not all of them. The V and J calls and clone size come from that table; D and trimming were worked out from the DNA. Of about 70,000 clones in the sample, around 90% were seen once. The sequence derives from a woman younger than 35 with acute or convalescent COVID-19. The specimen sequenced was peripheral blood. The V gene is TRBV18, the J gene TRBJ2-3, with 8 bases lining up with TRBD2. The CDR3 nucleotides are TGTGCCAGCTCACGCGGGGGGAAAACAGATACGCAGTATTTT. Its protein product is CASSRGGKTDTQYF.